This T cell receptor beta chain stems from a study of shared clonotypes between healthy human individuals. Original handling: Without quality scores, immunoSEQ junctional reads could not be filtered like full-length reads. Libraries were prepared by immunoSEQ multiplex PCR; TCRdb keeps only in-frame clonotypes and omits some of them. The DNA was the basis for D and trimming; V, J and clone size are from that table. This sample has approximately 2.1 million clones, with just over 90% found just once. Germline lookup yields CDR1 LNHDA and CDR2 SQIVND (reference sequence). Trimming left V 7 bases short and J 4 bases short, with 13 bases between. The CDR3 is made up of 13 amino acids. Naive CD45RA+ and memory CD45RA-negative subsets were split from CD4+ cells.

Specimen: naive CD4+ T cells from PBMCs. Regarding subset: CD45RA+ positively selected. The receptor was derived from a man younger than 35 in good health. Some clones in this sample may be carry-over from other donors' samples. The genes are TRBV19 and TRBJ1-2; D possibly corresponds to TRBD1 (5 bases). In DNA form, the CDR3 reads TGTGCCAGTACCCACGACAGAGCCTATGGCTACACCTTC. Translation: CASTHDRAYGYTF.